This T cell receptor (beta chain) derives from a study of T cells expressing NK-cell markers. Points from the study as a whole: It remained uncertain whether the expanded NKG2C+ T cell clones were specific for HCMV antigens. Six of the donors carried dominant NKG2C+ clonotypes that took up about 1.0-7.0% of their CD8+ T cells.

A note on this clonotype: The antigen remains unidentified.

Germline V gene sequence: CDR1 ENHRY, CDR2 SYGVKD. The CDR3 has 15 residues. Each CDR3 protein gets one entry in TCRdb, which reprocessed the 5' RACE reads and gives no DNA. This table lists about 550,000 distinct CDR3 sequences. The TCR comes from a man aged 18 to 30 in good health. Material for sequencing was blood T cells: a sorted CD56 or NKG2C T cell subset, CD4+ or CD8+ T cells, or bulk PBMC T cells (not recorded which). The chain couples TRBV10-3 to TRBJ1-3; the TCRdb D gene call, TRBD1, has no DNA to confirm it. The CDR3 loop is CAISESIGAGNTIYF.